This T cell receptor (beta chain) was captured by sequencing in a study of OX40 agonist ivuxolimab in advanced cancers. Study context: Cancers in dose escalation were hepatocellular, melanoma, renal cell and head and neck.

Measured with immunoSEQ multiplex PCR; TCRdb has only the in-frame clones, and not every one. The sample has 83,000 or so clones; 85% to 95% are singletons. General study results and limits: Nonresponders included some who also had low normalized T-cell clonal expansion. On average, CD8+ T cells had more expanded clones than CD4+. Within 6 weeks, CD4+ and CD8+ blood T cells expanded clonally at 0.1 to 3.0 mg/kg.

The CDR3 sequence is 12 residues long. Trimming cost V 7 bases and J 1 base, with 7 bases left between them. Per the germline V gene, CDR1 is MDHEN and CDR2 is SYDVKM. Comments on this clone: What it binds is not known.

J is TRBJ1-2 and V is TRBV28; D remains unclear. This clonotype originated in an adult with an advanced solid tumor such as melanoma, head and neck, liver or kidney cancer. The sequenced sample was CD4+ or CD8+ T cells sorted from blood, obtained in a trial of the OX40 agonist ivuxolimab. The CDR3: CASTSDNYGYTF. The CDR3 coding sequence is TGTGCCAGCACCAGTGATAACTATGGCTACACCTTC.